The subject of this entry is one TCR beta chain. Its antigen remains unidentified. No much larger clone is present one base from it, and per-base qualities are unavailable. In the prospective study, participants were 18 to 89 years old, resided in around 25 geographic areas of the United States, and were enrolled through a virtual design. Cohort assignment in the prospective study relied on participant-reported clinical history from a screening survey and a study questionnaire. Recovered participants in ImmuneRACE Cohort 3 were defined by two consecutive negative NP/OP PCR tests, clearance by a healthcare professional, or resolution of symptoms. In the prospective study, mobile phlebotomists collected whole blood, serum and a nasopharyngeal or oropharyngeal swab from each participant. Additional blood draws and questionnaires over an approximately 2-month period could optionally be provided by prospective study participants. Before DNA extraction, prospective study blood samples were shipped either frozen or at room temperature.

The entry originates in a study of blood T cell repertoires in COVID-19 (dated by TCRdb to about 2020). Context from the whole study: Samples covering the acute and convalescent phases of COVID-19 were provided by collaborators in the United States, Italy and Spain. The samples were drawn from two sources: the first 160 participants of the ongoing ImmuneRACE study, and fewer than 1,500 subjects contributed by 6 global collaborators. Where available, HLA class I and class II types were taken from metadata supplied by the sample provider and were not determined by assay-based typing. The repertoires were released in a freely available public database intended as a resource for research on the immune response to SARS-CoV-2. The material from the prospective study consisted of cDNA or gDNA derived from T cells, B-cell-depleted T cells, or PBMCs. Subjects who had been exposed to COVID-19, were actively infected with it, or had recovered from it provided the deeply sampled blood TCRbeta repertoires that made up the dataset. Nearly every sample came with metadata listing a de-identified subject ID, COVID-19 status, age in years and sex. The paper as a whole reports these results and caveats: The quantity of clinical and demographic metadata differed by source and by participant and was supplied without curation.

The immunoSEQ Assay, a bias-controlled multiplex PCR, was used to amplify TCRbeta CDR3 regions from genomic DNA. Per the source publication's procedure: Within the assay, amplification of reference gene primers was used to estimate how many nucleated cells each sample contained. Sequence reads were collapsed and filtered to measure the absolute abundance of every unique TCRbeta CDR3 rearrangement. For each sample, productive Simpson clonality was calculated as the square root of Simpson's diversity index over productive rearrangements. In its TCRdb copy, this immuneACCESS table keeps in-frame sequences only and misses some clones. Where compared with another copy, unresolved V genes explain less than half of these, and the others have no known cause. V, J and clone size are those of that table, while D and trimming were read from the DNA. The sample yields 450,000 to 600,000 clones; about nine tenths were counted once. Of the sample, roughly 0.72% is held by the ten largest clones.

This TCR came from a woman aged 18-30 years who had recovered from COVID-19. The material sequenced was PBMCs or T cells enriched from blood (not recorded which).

CDR3 protein: CASSFEGAANSPLHF. The nucleotide sequence reads as follows: TGTGCCAGCAGCTTCGAGGGGGCGGCTAATTCACCCCTCCACTTT. The V gene is TRBV7-2 and the J gene is TRBJ1-6; TRBD1 lines up with 7 middle nucleotides. The germline V gene provides CDR1 SGHTA and CDR2 FQGNSA. The cysteine opens and the phenylalanine closes a CDR3 of 15 amino acids. The retained sequence is limited to the CDR3, 45 bases, with the frame set at the first base. Trimming takes 3 bases off V and 6 bases off J; junction bases not matched to a gene: 5. With the rest looked up from the reference TRBV7-2 and TRBJ1-6 genes rather than sequenced, the full variable domain is GAGVSQSPSNKVTEKGKDVELRCDPISGHTALYWYRQSLGQGLEFLIYFQGNSAPDKSGLPSDRFSAERTGGSVSTLTIQRTQQEDSAVYLCASSFEGAANSPLHFGNGTRLTVT.